The clone carrying this T cell receptor (beta chain) was seen more than once but under ten times. Its antigen is as yet unknown. The data are from a study of T-cell memory formation after mild COVID-19. Study as a whole: Each donor largely had its own TCR clusters.

Whole-study findings and limits: The SARS-CoV-2 specificity of second-wave clones reaching peak at day 37 remained unverified.

Trimming stripped 7 bases from V and 4 bases from J, with 22 bases between. This CDR3 comprises 16 residues. Germline CDR1 SGHRS, CDR2 YFSETQ. One entry per CDR3 protein results from TCRdb running MiXCR on the 5' RACE reads. This table has 350,000 to 550,000 distinct CDR3 sequences, over 15% appearing once. The clonotype was recovered from a man between 18 and 35 years old who had mild COVID-19 (a few samples of this study predate the infection). Cell type and time point are not known. Sequenced input: PBMCs or a T cell subset sorted from them (not recorded which). V usage is TRBV5-1 and J usage is TRBJ2-3; D may be TRBD1 or TRBD2 (6 bases each). The CDR3 sequence is CASAPRDGGVADTQYF. In DNA, the CDR3 is TGCGCCAGCGCCCCGAGGGACGGGGGCGTTGCAGATACGCAGTATTTT.